The 28 T cell receptor beta chains below all came from one sample that was sequenced in a study of shared clonotypes between healthy human individuals. Positive CCR7 selection of CD45RO-negative cells yielded the naive CD8 cells, and terminally differentiated effector memory CD45RA+ cells were excluded. Here immunoSEQ multiplex PCR was the method, and the copy in TCRdb shows in-frame clones only, minus some. Here the sample spans millions of clones, about 95% being singletons. Source material: naive CD8+ T cells sorted from blood. Every receptor here comes from a man younger than 35 in good health.

This chain links TRBV13 with TRBJ2-7, with 10 bases that match TRBD1. Germline V lookup: CDR1 PRHDT, CDR2 FYEKMQ (reference sequence). V was clipped by 5 bases and J by 4 bases; unmatched bases: 5. The CDR3 runs 14 residues. The CDR3 region is CASSPGTGEYEQYF. CDR3 sequence (DNA): TGTGCCAGCAGCCCCGGGACAGGGGAATACGAGCAGTACTTC.

The chain recombines TRBV28 with TRBJ1-5; D call uncertain. The CDR3 is made up of 14 amino acids. With 3 bases removed from V and 5 bases from J, the gap between germline ends came to 11 bases. Germline V gene sequence: CDR1 MDHEN, CDR2 SYDVKM. The CDR3: CASSFDGVYQPQHF. The CDR3 DNA reads as TGTGCCAGCAGTTTTGATGGGGTTTATCAGCCCCAGCATTTT.

V gene TRBV5-8 combines with J gene TRBJ2-3; the match to TRBD2 covers 13 bases. The CDR3 runs 17 residues. V lost 4 bases to trimming and J lost 0 bases; unmatched junction nucleotides: 5. Per the germline V gene, CDR1 is SGHTS and CDR2 is YDEGEE. Here the CDR3 DNA reads TGTGCCAGCAGCACCCTGACTAGCGGGGGGAGCACAGATACGCAGTATTTT. It translates to CASSTLTSGGSTDTQYF.

This clone was picked up a small number of times. The same CDR3 also results from other DNA sequences found in this sample. The chain has TRBV29-1 and TRBJ2-7; D is uncertain. The V gene's germline CDR1 is SQVTM and CDR2 ANQGSEA. V dropped 3 bases and J dropped 1 base, with 7 bases sitting between them. The CDR3 spans 12 residues. The DNA of the CDR3 is TGCAGCGTTGAGGCGGATTCCTACGAGCAGTACTTC. Translating it yields CSVEADSYEQYF.

The chain couples TRBV30 to TRBJ2-1; TRBD2 agrees at 7 bases. This CDR3 has 14 amino acids. From germline, CDR1 is GTSNPN and CDR2 SVGIG (reference sequence). The V gene end was trimmed by 2 bases and the J gene end by 4 bases; junction bases not matched to a gene: 5. The CDR3 DNA reads as TGTGCCTGGAGTTGGCTAGCGGAGTACAATGAGCAGTTCTTC. It is translated as CAWSWLAEYNEQFF.

Worth noting for this clone: Other DNA sequences of this sample code for an identical CDR3. J is TRBJ1-2 and V is TRBV27; the D is unclear. The CDR3 spans 14 residues. V lost 3 bases to trimming and J lost 2 bases, with 10 bases between them. Germline assignment: CDR1 MNHEY and CDR2 SMNVEV (reference sequence). The CDR3 region has the DNA TGTGCCAGCAGTTTTGGTCAGGCCAACTATGGCTACACCTTC. Translated, it gives CASSFGQANYGYTF.

The genes are TRBV7-9 and TRBJ2-7, with D perhaps matching TRBD1 or TRBD2 (5 bases each). This CDR3 region has 15 residues. Germline V gene data show CDR1 as SEHNR and CDR2 as FQNEAQ (reference sequence). The V gene lost 4 bases and the J gene lost 2 bases, with 15 bases spanning the gap. The CDR3 coding sequence is TGTGCCAGCAGCTCCTCCGGGACCTCTACCTACGAGCAGTACTTC. It codes for CASSSSGTSTYEQYF.

The CDR3 reads CASSSGLNSNQPQHF. The DNA for the CDR3 is TGTGCCAGCAGTTCTGGACTGAATAGCAATCAGCCCCAGCATTTT. V gene TRBV27 combines with J gene TRBJ1-5; unclear D gene. From germline, CDR1 is MNHEY and CDR2 SMNVEV (reference sequence). This CDR3 comprises 15 residues. V was clipped by 4 bases and J by 0 bases, with 10 bases between them.

This clone came up once. This rearrangement joins TRBV5-8 to TRBJ1-2; no firm D call. The CDR3 loop spans 15 amino acids. The germline V gene has CDR1 SGHTS and CDR2 YDEGEE. V was clipped by 2 bases and J by 4 bases, with 15 bases between them. The CDR3 bases are TGTGCCAGCAGCTTTGGTGAGGCTACCCTCTATGGCTACACCTTC. This gives the protein CASSFGEATLYGYTF.

This chain links TRBV7-9 with TRBJ2-7; D may correspond to TRBD1 or TRBD2 (5 bases each). Germline V gene lookup returns CDR1 SEHNR and CDR2 FQNEAQ (reference sequence). With 1 base removed from V and 2 bases from J, the gap between germline ends came to 12 bases. The CDR3 has 15 amino acids. CDR3 loop: CASSLEPGTTYEQYF. The DNA for the CDR3 is TGTGCCAGCAGCTTAGAACCCGGGACCACCTACGAGCAGTACTTC.

The rearrangement uses TRBV6-6 and TRBJ2-1; unclear D gene. The CDR3 runs 14 residues. Trimming took 0 bases from V and 3 from J, leaving 6 bases between them. CDR1 and CDR2 from the germline V gene are MNHNY and SVGAGI (reference sequence). CDR3 loop: CASSYSGNYNEQFF. The DNA for the CDR3 is TGTGCCAGCAGTTACTCGGGAAACTACAATGAGCAGTTCTTC.

The chain employs TRBV2 and TRBJ2-7; the match to TRBD1 covers 7 bases. V lost 4 bases and J lost 2; bases outside the gene matches: 5. The CDR3 contains 14 residues. CDR1 is SNHLY and CDR2 is FYNNEI in the germline V gene. CDR3 in amino acids: CASSGQGPTYEQYF. DNA for the CDR3: TGTGCCAGCAGTGGACAGGGACCCACCTACGAGCAGTACTTC.

This sequence joins TRBV5-6 and TRBJ2-7, with 7 bases that match TRBD1. The CDR3 spans 14 residues. Germline values: CDR1 SGHDT, CDR2 YYEEEE. V was pared by 1 base and J by 6 bases, with 7 bases of the junction left unmatched. Here the CDR3 reads CASSLRQGVAEQYF. The CDR3 coding sequence is TGTGCCAGCAGCTTGCGACAGGGAGTTGCCGAGCAGTACTTC.

Worth noting for this clone: Additional DNA sequences in this sample encode the identical CDR3. The chain carries TRBV6-1 and TRBJ2-7, with TRBD1 as a possible D gene (6 bases). The CDR3 loop spans 15 amino acids. V was shortened by 0 bases and J by 2 bases, with 11 bases between the two germline ends. Germline-derived CDR1 and CDR2 are MNHNS and SASEGT. CDR3 sequence (DNA): TGTGCCAGCAGTGAAGCGCTTACAGGGCCCTACGAGCAGTACTTC. Translating it yields CASSEALTGPYEQYF.

This sequence joins TRBV7-9 and TRBJ2-7; D is uncertain. Germline CDR1 is SEHNR and CDR2 is FQNEAQ (reference sequence). This CDR3 is built from 12 residues. V was shortened by 5 bases and J by 7 bases, with 12 bases between the two germline ends. The CDR3 nucleotides read TGTGCCAGCAGCGGGGATGTAGGGGAGCAGTACTTC. Its protein is CASSGDVGEQYF.

The J gene is TRBJ1-2, the V gene TRBV6-6; 7 positions match TRBD1. This CDR3 region has 13 residues. Per the germline V gene, CDR1 is MNHNY and CDR2 is SVGAGI (reference sequence). J was trimmed by 5 bases and V by 11 bases; bases with no gene match: 11. Here the CDR3 DNA reads TGTGCCGCACTCCGAGCAGGGGGATATGGCTACACCTTC. Residues: CAALRAGGYGYTF.

Note on this clone: Other DNA sequences of this sample code for an identical CDR3. This chain links TRBV9 with TRBJ2-7, with 9 nucleotides matching TRBD1. The V segment lost 2 bases and the J segment 0 bases; nucleotides outside the gene matches: 6. Per germline, CDR1 SGDLS and CDR2 YYNGEE. The length of the CDR3 is 16 residues. In DNA, the CDR3 is TGTGCCAGCAGCGTGGAGGGGACAGGGAGCTCCTACGAGCAGTACTTC. Translating gives CASSVEGTGSSYEQYF.

The V gene is TRBV10-3, the J gene TRBJ1-5; 9 nucleotides align to TRBD1. The CDR3 contains 16 residues. Trimming cost V 3 bases and J 8 bases; bases outside gene matches: 11. Germline V gene sequence: CDR1 ENHRY, CDR2 SYGVKD. The CDR3 bases are TGTGCCATCAGTGATGTCAGGACAGGGGCGGGTGAGCCCCAGCATTTT. Encoded protein: CAISDVRTGAGEPQHF.

This chain links TRBV11-2 with TRBJ2-7; D is undetermined. CDR1 and CDR2 (germline): SGHAT, FQNNGV. This CDR3 region has 16 residues. The V gene lost 0 bases and the J gene lost 6 bases, with 18 bases spanning the gap. The CDR3 DNA sequence: TGTGCCAGCAGCTTAGATAAGGGCACCTACCCGGGCGAGCAGTACTTC. It is translated as CASSLDKGTYPGEQYF.

The CDR3 DNA sequence: TGTGCCAGTAGTATGTACAGGGGCACTGAAGCTTTCTTT. As protein: CASSMYRGTEAFF. V gene TRBV19 combines with J gene TRBJ1-1; 7 bases are a match to TRBD1. CDR3 length: 13 residues. The V segment lost 3 bases and the J segment 4 bases; nucleotides outside the gene matches: 2. Germline V CDR1 and CDR2: LNHDA, SQIVND (reference sequence).

The J gene is TRBJ2-3, the V gene TRBV7-9; D might be TRBD2 (5 bases). Trimming pared 4 bases from V and 2 bases from J, leaving 16 bases between. CDR3 length equals 16 residues. Germline CDR1 SEHNR, CDR2 FQNEAQ (reference sequence). In nucleotides, the CDR3 is TGTGCCAGCAGCTCAGCAGCGGAGGACGTCACAGATACGCAGTATTTT. Translating gives CASSSAAEDVTDTQYF. The whole variable domain, remainder taken from reference TRBV7-9 and TRBJ2-3, is DTGVSQNPRHKITKRGQNVTFRCDPISEHNRLYWYRQTLGQGPEFLTYFQNEAQLEKSRLLSDRFSAERPKGSFSTLEIQRTEQGDSAMYLCASSSAAEDVTDTQYFGPGTRLTVL.

This clone has only one observation. The chain links TRBV27 to TRBJ1-3; TRBD1 is a possible D gene (5 bases). CDR1 MNHEY and CDR2 SMNVEV come from the germline V gene (reference sequence). CDR3 length: 11 amino acids. The ends were cut back, 7 bases at V and 10 bases at J, with 11 bases in the middle. DNA of the CDR3: TGTGCCAGCACAGGCGGGGGAACCATATATTTT. Protein: CASTGGGTIYF.

The gene calls are TRBV2 and TRBJ2-7; 10 nucleotides align to TRBD2. Germline V lookup: CDR1 SNHLY, CDR2 FYNNEI. This CDR3 is built from 14 residues. Trimming at V came to 6 bases and at J to 2 bases, leaving 4 bases not matched to a gene. In DNA, the CDR3 is TGTGCCAGCAGATTAGCGGGGGGACCCTACGAGCAGTACTTC. It encodes CASRLAGGPYEQYF.

V is TRBV7-9 and J is TRBJ1-1; no clear D. The CDR3 loop spans 14 amino acids. V was shortened by 5 bases and J by 0 bases, with 10 bases between the two germline ends. Germline V CDR1 and CDR2: SEHNR, FQNEAQ (reference sequence). CDR3 in DNA: TGTGCCAGCAGCCCCTCATCTATGAACACTGAAGCTTTCTTT. Amino acid sequence: CASSPSSMNTEAFF. The full variable domain, its missing parts supplied by reference TRBV7-9 and TRBJ1-1, is DTGVSQNPRHKITKRGQNVTFRCDPISEHNRLYWYRQTLGQGPEFLTYFQNEAQLEKSRLLSDRFSAERPKGSFSTLEIQRTEQGDSAMYLCASSPSSMNTEAFFGQGTRLTVV.

CDR3 coding DNA: TGCGCCAGCAGTGTTGCCTTAGCAGACGAGCAGTTCTTC. It specifies CASSVALADEQFF. This chain connects TRBV10-1 to TRBJ2-1; D is unresolved. CDR1 is WNHNN, CDR2 SYGVQD, per germline (reference sequence). The V gene lost 4 bases and the J gene lost 10 bases, with 14 bases spanning the gap. This CDR3 is built from 13 residues.

The V call is TRBV10-1, the J call TRBJ2-1; D may match TRBD1 or TRBD2 (5 bases each). Germline values: CDR1 WNHNN, CDR2 SYGVQD (reference sequence). CDR3 length: 12 amino acids. V dropped 0 bases and J dropped 9 bases, with 6 bases sitting between them. The chain's CDR3 is CASSESGGEQFF. For the CDR3, the DNA is TGCGCCAGCAGTGAGTCTGGGGGTGAGCAGTTCTTC.

The chain links TRBV27 to TRBJ2-3; D not certain. CDR3 length: 17 residues. Germline CDR1 is MNHEY and CDR2 is SMNVEV (reference sequence). The V and J ends lost 6 bases and 3 bases respectively, with 22 bases between them. CDR3 protein: CASRVAARPQVTDTQYF. The CDR3 bases are TGTGCCAGCAGAGTAGCTGCAAGGCCCCAGGTAACAGATACGCAGTATTTT.

V gene TRBV19 combines with J gene TRBJ1-5; possibly TRBD1 for D (5 bases). Germline V gene data show CDR1 as LNHDA and CDR2 as SQIVND (reference sequence). V lost 6 bases and J 1 base, leaving 13 bases between the germline ends. CDR3 size: 15 residues. The chain's CDR3 is CASSHEGLSNQPQHF. DNA of the CDR3: TGTGCCAGTAGCCATGAGGGGCTGAGCAATCAGCCCCAGCATTTT.